Listed here are 30 T cell receptor beta chains from one sample, sequenced in a study of technical replicates of blood from several donors. Repertoires were generated with immunoSEQ multiplex PCR, while TCRdb's copy carries only in-frame clones and drops some. Of tens of thousands of clones listed, 85% to 95% were seen once; the top ten hold around 0.24%. The sequenced material came from T cells isolated from PBMCs. The source is a human donor in good health.

The rearrangement uses TRBV5-1 and TRBJ2-1, with 9 bases that match TRBD2. Trimming at V came to 4 bases and at J to 12 bases, leaving 8 bases not matched to a gene. CDR1 is SGHRS and CDR2 is YFSETQ in the germline V gene. The CDR3 contains 13 residues. The DNA of the CDR3 is TGCGCCAGCAGCCCGAGGCGGGAGGGAGGGCAGTTCTTC. This encodes CASSPRREGGQFF.

CDR3 sequence: CASSGRRDRDTDGELFF. CDR3 coding DNA: TGTGCCAGCAGTGGCCGCCGGGACAGGGATACGGACGGGGAGCTGTTTTTT. V is TRBV2 and J is TRBJ2-2; 9 bases fit TRBD1. The germline CDR1 and CDR2 sequences are SNHLY and FYNNEI. The J segment lost 7 bases and the V segment lost 4 bases, leaving 13 bases of the junction unmatched. This CDR3 has 17 residues.

This sequence joins TRBV21-1 and TRBJ2-7; the table names TRBD2, a call not compared with the DNA. TRBV21-1 has pseudogene status. The CDR3 is 17 residues long. For the CDR3, the DNA is TGTGCCAGCAGCAAAGCCGGGGGTAGCGGGGGATGGTACGAGCAGTACTTC. The encoded protein is CASSKAGGSGGWYEQYF.

The chain has TRBV6-1 and TRBJ1-5, with 8 nucleotides matching TRBD1. The V gene's germline CDR1 is MNHNS and CDR2 SASEGT. The V segment lost 10 bases and the J segment 6 bases; nucleotides outside the gene matches: 11. The CDR3 has 14 amino acids. The CDR3 is CATVRDRLGQPQHF. CDR3 DNA sequence: TGTGCCACCGTCCGGGACAGGCTTGGTCAGCCCCAGCATTTT.

V usage is TRBV14 and J usage is TRBJ2-7; the match to TRBD2 covers 7 bases. Trimming cost V 2 bases and J 3 bases; bases outside gene matches: 10. Per the germline V gene, CDR1 is SGHDN and CDR2 is FVKESK. The length of the CDR3 is 16 residues. This CDR3 reads CASSQLGAGRFYEQYF. The CDR3 bases are TGTGCCAGCAGCCAATTAGGAGCCGGGAGGTTCTACGAGCAGTACTTC.

The genes are TRBV6-5 and TRBJ2-1; TRBD2 aligns across 12 bases. The ends lost 2 bases at V and 7 bases at J; junction bases unmatched: 6. Germline V lookup: CDR1 MNHEY, CDR2 SVGAGI. The CDR3 sequence is 16 residues long. The CDR3 bases are TGTGCCAGCAGTTACGTCTTGACTAGCGGGAGTAATGAGCAGTTCTTC. Its translation: CASSYVLTSGSNEQFF.

This chain's CDR3 is CAWNKGQGGAFF. The DNA of the CDR3 is TGTGCCTGGAATAAAGGACAGGGAGGCGCTTTCTTT. The chain combines TRBV30 with TRBJ1-1; 8 nucleotides match TRBD1. Germline CDR1 reads GTSNPN; CDR2 reads SVGIG (reference sequence). The V segment lost 4 bases and the J segment 11 bases; nucleotides outside the gene matches: 9. The CDR3 spans 12 residues. The entire variable domain, with the rest obtained from reference TRBV30 and TRBJ1-1, is as follows: SQTIHQWPATLVQPVGSPLSLECTVEGTSNPNLYWYRQAAGRGLQLLFYSVGIGQISSEVPQNLSASRPQDRQFILSSKKLLLSDSGFYLCAWNKGQGGAFFGQGTRLTVV.

The chain joins TRBV4-1 to TRBJ2-5; D possibly corresponds to TRBD2 (6 bases). The V end was cut by 5 bases, the J end by 4 bases, with 11 bases between. This CDR3 comprises 13 residues. CDR1 and CDR2 from the germline V gene are MGHRA and YSYEKL. The CDR3: CASSSSVIETQYF. The CDR3 DNA sequence: TGCGCCAGCAGCTCTAGCGTAATAGAGACCCAGTACTTC.

Here the CDR3 reads CASSSRELAGLTGELFF. For the CDR3, the DNA is TGTGCCAGCAGTTCTAGAGAACTAGCGGGCCTCACCGGGGAGCTGTTTTTT. The rearrangement uses TRBV7-9 and TRBJ2-2, with TRBD2 matching over 9 bases. The CDR3 loop spans 17 amino acids. CDR1 and CDR2 (germline): SEHNR, FQNEAQ (reference sequence). V lost 6 bases to trimming and J lost 4 bases; unmatched junction nucleotides: 12.

The chain combines TRBV27 with TRBJ2-7; no firm D call. The germline V gene has CDR1 MNHEY and CDR2 SMNVEV (reference sequence). Trimming cost V 2 bases and J 2 bases, with 22 bases left between them. This CDR3 contains 18 residues. The CDR3 protein is CASSLTSRGGGTPYEQYF. CDR3 DNA sequence: TGTGCCAGCAGTTTAACCTCCAGAGGTGGCGGTACCCCCTACGAGCAGTACTTC.

The chain carries TRBV5-1 and TRBJ1-2; D possibly corresponds to TRBD1 (6 bases). CDR1 and CDR2 (germline): SGHRS, YFSETQ. This CDR3 spans 14 amino acids. Trimming pared 0 bases from V and 9 bases from J, leaving 15 bases between. Here the CDR3 DNA reads TGCGCCAGCAGCTTGGCTACAGGGTTCAAGAGCTACACCTTC. This gives the protein CASSLATGFKSYTF. The variable domain in full, completed from reference TRBV5-1 and TRBJ1-2, reads KAGVTQTPRYLIKTRGQQVTLSCSPISGHRSVSWYQQTPGQGLQFLFEYFSETQRNKGNFPGRFSGRQFSNSRSEMNVSTLELGDSALYLCASSLATGFKSYTFGSGTRLTVV.

The chain joins TRBV2 to TRBJ1-5; no clear D gene. Trimming removed 10 bases from V and 1 base from J, with 14 bases in between. CDR1 and CDR2 from the germline V gene are SNHLY and FYNNEI. The CDR3 covers 14 residues. CDR3 protein: CATSLEQSNQPQHF. In DNA, the CDR3 is TGTGCCACCTCCCTGGAGCAGAGCAATCAGCCCCAGCATTTT.

This clone was seen just once. This chain connects TRBV5-1 to TRBJ2-1, with D maybe TRBD1 (5 bases). Germline V lookup: CDR1 SGHRS, CDR2 YFSETQ. Deletions cut 3 bases from V and 4 bases from J, with 8 bases between. This CDR3 is built from 13 residues. The CDR3 sequence is CASSSDRYNEQFF. CDR3 sequence (DNA): TGCGCCAGCAGCTCCGACAGATACAATGAGCAGTTCTTC. Variable domain in full (rest from reference TRBV5-1 and TRBJ2-1): KAGVTQTPRYLIKTRGQQVTLSCSPISGHRSVSWYQQTPGQGLQFLFEYFSETQRNKGNFPGRFSGRQFSNSRSEMNVSTLELGDSALYLCASSSDRYNEQFFGPGTRLTVL.

The chain uses TRBV6-4 and TRBJ1-6; a possible D gene is TRBD1 (5 bases). The CDR3 consists of 13 residues. The V end was cut by 8 bases, the J end by 7 bases, with 12 bases between. CDR1 and CDR2 from the germline V gene are MRHNA and SNTAGT. CDR3 DNA sequence: TGTGCCAGCCGGAGGGGAGCCAATTCACCCCTCCACTTT. Its translation is CASRRGANSPLHF.

The chain combines TRBV25-1 with TRBJ2-4, with unresolved D. Germline V gene sequence: CDR1 MGHDK, CDR2 SYGVNS. V was shortened by 2 bases and J by 0 bases, with 5 bases between the two germline ends. The CDR3 sequence is 14 residues long. The CDR3 bases are TGTGCCAGCAGTGAAAATCTAGCCAAAAACATTCAGTACTTC. Residues: CASSENLAKNIQYF. The full variable domain, with the rest looked up from reference TRBV25-1 and TRBJ2-4, is EADIYQTPRYLVIGTGKKITLECSQTMGHDKMYWYQQDPGMELHLIHYSYGVNSTEKGDLSSESTVSRIRTEHFPLTLESARPSHTSQYLCASSENLAKNIQYFGAGTRLSVL.

The V gene is TRBV28, the J gene TRBJ2-7, with no clear D. Deletions cut 5 bases from V and 0 bases from J, with 11 bases between. Germline values: CDR1 MDHEN, CDR2 SYDVKM. The CDR3 has 14 amino acids. The DNA for the CDR3 is TGTGCCAGCAGTGAGTATGTAAGCTCCTACGAGCAGTACTTC. This codes for CASSEYVSSYEQYF.

The chain carries TRBV7-9 and TRBJ2-1; D may be TRBD1 (7 bases). In germline, CDR1 is SEHNR, CDR2 FQNEAQ (reference sequence). V dropped 6 bases and J dropped 6 bases, with 24 bases sitting between them. There are 17 residues in the CDR3. The CDR3 nucleotides read TGTGCCAGCAGGCTGGGACAGAGGGTGAGGGGGGCCAATGAGCAGTTCTTC. Translation gives CASRLGQRVRGANEQFF. Using reference TRBV7-9 and TRBJ2-1 for the parts outside the CDR3, the full variable domain is DTGVSQNPRHKITKRGQNVTFRCDPISEHNRLYWYRQTLGQGPEFLTYFQNEAQLEKSRLLSDRFSAERPKGSFSTLEIQRTEQGDSAMYLCASRLGQRVRGANEQFFGPGTRLTVL.

The chain employs TRBV2 and TRBJ1-4; 9 positions agree with TRBD1. This CDR3 has 19 residues. CDR1 is SNHLY, CDR2 FYNNEI, per germline. V lost 6 bases, J lost 1 base, and 15 bases stayed unmatched. The CDR3, as DNA: TGTGCCAGCAGCCAACTAAAAGGGGGACAGGGAAGAACTAATGAAAAACTGTTTTTT. It specifies CASSQLKGGQGRTNEKLFF.

The rearrangement links TRBV6-1 to TRBJ1-4; the D gene is possibly TRBD1 (6 bases). Trimming took off 7 bases at V and 8 bases at J, with 20 bases between the two ends. Per germline, CDR1 MNHNS and CDR2 SASEGT. The CDR3 is made up of 15 amino acids. CDR3 sequence (DNA): TGTGCCAGCATCCTCGGTGTGGGGGCTTGGGAAAAACTGTTTTTT. Translated, it gives CASILGVGAWEKLFF.

This rearrangement joins TRBV7-8 to TRBJ1-2, with D maybe TRBD1 (6 bases). Germline CDR1 is SGHVS and CDR2 is FQNEAQ. V was trimmed by 4 bases and J by 3 bases, leaving 15 bases between them. The CDR3 consists of 15 residues. The CDR3 protein is CASSSYSGVDYGYTF. The CDR3 nucleotides read TGTGCCAGCAGCTCGTATTCAGGGGTGGACTATGGCTACACCTTC.

This clone appeared once. The rearrangement links TRBV6-4 to TRBJ2-4, with a weak D call TRBD1 (6 bases). Germline V gene lookup returns CDR1 MRHNA and CDR2 SNTAGT. This CDR3 has 16 amino acids. V lost 5 bases to trimming and J lost 10 bases, with 24 bases between them. This chain's CDR3 is CASSTSIDQGRRIQYF. The CDR3 DNA sequence: TGTGCCAGCAGTACCTCAATCGACCAGGGGAGACGAATTCAGTACTTC.

This clone showed up just a few times. The CDR3: CAWRPEANTEAFF. CDR3 in DNA: TGTGCCTGGAGGCCCGAAGCGAACACTGAAGCTTTCTTT. The genes are TRBV30 and TRBJ1-1; no reliable D call. The CDR3 loop spans 13 amino acids. Germline assignment: CDR1 GTSNPN and CDR2 SVGIG (reference sequence). V shed 3 bases and J shed 1 base, with 9 bases lying between them. The variable domain in full, with the rest retrieved from reference TRBV30 and TRBJ1-1, is SQTIHQWPATLVQPVGSPLSLECTVEGTSNPNLYWYRQAAGRGLQLLFYSVGIGQISSEVPQNLSASRPQDRQFILSSKKLLLSDSGFYLCAWRPEANTEAFFGQGTRLTVV.

The V gene is TRBV30, the J gene TRBJ2-7, with 9 bases aligning to TRBD2. The CDR3 totals 15 residues. Trimming cost V 0 bases and J 3 bases; bases outside gene matches: 6. The germline gives CDR1 GTSNPN, CDR2 SVGIG (reference sequence). This chain's CDR3 is CAWSVLERGDYEQYF. CDR3 sequence (DNA): TGTGCCTGGAGTGTGCTAGAGCGGGGGGACTACGAGCAGTACTTC.

The genes are TRBV11-2 and TRBJ1-2; 12 bases line up with TRBD1. V gave up 5 bases and J gave up 7 bases; unmatched junction bases: 11. The CDR3 extends over 16 amino acids. In germline, CDR1 is SGHAT, CDR2 FQNNGV. The CDR3 region has the DNA TGTGCCAGCAGCCCGGAGCGGGACAGGGGGCGGTCTGGCTACACCTTC. It is translated as CASSPERDRGRSGYTF. Based on the CDR3 plus reference TRBV11-2 and TRBJ1-2, the full variable domain is EAGVAQSPRYKIIEKRQSVAFWCNPISGHATLYWYQQILGQGPKLLIQFQNNGVVDDSQLPKDRFSAERLKGVDSTLKIQPAKLEDSAVYLCASSPERDRGRSGYTFGSGTRLTVV.

This clone occurred once. The gene calls are TRBV30 and TRBJ1-1; 8 nucleotides agree with TRBD1. Per the germline V gene, CDR1 is GTSNPN and CDR2 is SVGIG (reference sequence). V trimming: 3 bases; J trimming: 1 base; junction bases outside the gene matches: 10. This CDR3 is built from 16 residues. The CDR3 coding sequence is TGTGCCTGGAGCGTAGGATTACAGGGGGAGAACACTGAAGCTTTCTTT. It translates to CAWSVGLQGENTEAFF.

V is TRBV6-5 and J is TRBJ1-3; D may be TRBD1 (5 bases). The length of the CDR3 is 15 residues. With 5 bases removed from V and 4 bases from J, the gap between germline ends came to 15 bases. Germline CDR1 reads MNHEY; CDR2 reads SVGAGI. The CDR3 nucleotides read TGTGCCAGCAGTCTGACAGCGAACGCCGGAAACACCATATATTTT. Amino acids: CASSLTANAGNTIYF.

The J gene is TRBJ1-4, the V gene TRBV7-9; weak D call: TRBD1 (5 bases). The germline gives CDR1 SEHNR, CDR2 FQNEAQ (reference sequence). The CDR3 has 14 amino acids. V shed 5 bases and J shed 0 bases, with 7 bases lying between them. The CDR3 DNA is TGTGCCAGCAGCGGCAGGGCAACTAATGAAAAACTGTTTTTT. Its protein product is CASSGRATNEKLFF.

This clone showed up just once. The chain uses TRBV29-1 and TRBJ2-1; D ambiguous. CDR3 length equals 12 residues. V lost 4 bases to trimming and J lost 6 bases, with 10 bases between them. CDR1 SQVTM and CDR2 ANQGSEA come from the germline V gene. The CDR3 region is CSVGRSRNEQFF. The CDR3 nucleotides read TGCAGCGTTGGTAGAAGTCGCAATGAGCAGTTCTTC.

This sequence joins TRBV28 and TRBJ1-1; D is unresolved. The CDR3 has 13 amino acids. V dropped 3 bases and J dropped 3 bases, with 8 bases sitting between them. The V gene's germline CDR1 is MDHEN and CDR2 SYDVKM. The CDR3 DNA follows: TGTGCCAGCAGTTTGGTGGCAGACACTGAAGCTTTCTTT. This gives the protein CASSLVADTEAFF.

The chain employs TRBV6-1 and TRBJ1-3; D possibly corresponds to TRBD1 (5 bases). The germline CDR1 and CDR2 sequences are MNHNS and SASEGT. V was pared by 8 bases and J by 0 bases, with 14 bases between. The CDR3 extends over 15 amino acids. Here the CDR3 DNA reads TGTGCCAGCCGCTTAGGACACTTCTCTGGAAACACCATATATTTT. It encodes CASRLGHFSGNTIYF.